This TCR beta chain was profiled in a study of T cells expressing NK-cell markers. For the study at large: In sorted CD3+CD56+NKG2C+, CD3+CD56+NKG2C- and CD3+CD56-NKG2C+ T cells, TCR beta repertoires were obtained. Seven HCMV-seropositive donors and one seronegative donor made up the eight sequenced donors.

As to this clonotype: Antigen unknown.

TCRdb re-called the 5' RACE reads; one entry per CDR3 protein, DNA not given. The sample's table shows some 300,000 distinct CDR3 sequences. The germline V gene encodes CDR1 DFQATT and CDR2 SNEGSKA (reference sequence). This CDR3 has 15 residues. General observations from the study: A few donors' CD3+CD56-NKG2C+ cells were dominated by the same clonotypes. Six of the donors carried dominant NKG2C+ clonotypes that took up 1.0-7.0% of their CD8+ T cells.

This chain joins TRBV20-1 and TRBJ2-5; there is no DNA to check the TCRdb D call of TRBD1. The source material was blood T cells: a sorted CD56 or NKG2C T cell subset, CD4+ or CD8+ T cells, or bulk PBMC T cells (not recorded which). This sequence was found in a man between 18 and 35 years old in good health. CDR3 residues: CSPSYHRRAEETQYF.